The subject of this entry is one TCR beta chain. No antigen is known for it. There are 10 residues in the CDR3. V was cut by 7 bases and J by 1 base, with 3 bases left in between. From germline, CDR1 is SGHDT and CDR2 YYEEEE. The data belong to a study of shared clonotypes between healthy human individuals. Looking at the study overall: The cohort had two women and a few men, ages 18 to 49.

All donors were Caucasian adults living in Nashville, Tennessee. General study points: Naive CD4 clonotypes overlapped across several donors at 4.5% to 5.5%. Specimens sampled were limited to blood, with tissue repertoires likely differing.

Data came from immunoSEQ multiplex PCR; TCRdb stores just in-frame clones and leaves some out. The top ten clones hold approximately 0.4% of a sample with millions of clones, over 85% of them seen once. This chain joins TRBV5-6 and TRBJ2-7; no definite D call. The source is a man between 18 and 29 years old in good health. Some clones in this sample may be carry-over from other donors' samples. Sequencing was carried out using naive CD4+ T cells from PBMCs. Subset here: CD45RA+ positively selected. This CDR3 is CASGSYEQYF. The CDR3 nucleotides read TGTGCCAGCGGATCCTACGAGCAGTACTTC.